This T cell receptor (beta chain) was obtained from a study of CD8 T cells in ankylosing spondylitis (dated by TCRdb to between 2016 and 2019). About the investigation overall: To find TCR variants linked to disease, the study profiled T cell receptor beta repertoires in ankylosing spondylitis patients and healthy donors. The full study cohort comprised 25 ankylosing spondylitis patients and about 110 healthy donors. Samples of peripheral blood were taken, and for ankylosing spondylitis patients, synovial fluid was collected as well.

Sequencing was carried out with an Illumina HiSeq 2500. Quantitative 5'-RACE with molecular barcodes was the method used to prepare the TCR beta libraries. In the authors' own workflow: To identify disease-linked TCR variants, a new computational method was used, one built on a probabilistic model of VDJ rearrangement. TCRdb trimmed the raw reads at Q25, called clones with MiXCR and kept productive beta chains. Rows matching on CDR3 protein sequence are summarized as one entry with the most common DNA and genes. The V and J calls and clone size are TCRdb's, not the authors'. For this sample there are about 240,000 distinct CDR3 sequences; around 9.1% appear just once. Almost 7% of the sample rests with the top ten. The full study reports these points: Some motif variants were previously reported in synovial fluid and blood of reactive arthritis patients, suggesting common disease-initiation mechanisms. A TCR beta motif of seven or eight highly homologous amino acid variants appeared characteristic of blood from ankylosing spondylitis patients. The disease-linked clones were reported to be significantly enriched in matched synovial fluid samples from ankylosing spondylitis patients. A CD8+ phenotype was shown by the disease-linked clones, which were found at relatively low frequencies in peripheral blood.

In this sample, this clonotype turned up many times. The target of this receptor is not known. Nothing much larger sits one base from this clone, and base qualities are not available. From the cysteine through the phenylalanine, the CDR3 covers 13 amino acids. The sequence is cut down to CDR3 DNA, 39 bases in frame from base 1. V lost 2 bases and J lost 1 base; the stretch between them is 5 bases long. For CDR1 and CDR2, the germline V gene lists MNHEY and SVGAGI. Sequenced input: blood, either unsorted or a sorted T cell fraction (not recorded which). Here the chain combines TRBV6-5 and TRBJ1-1, with the D gene call left open. The TCR originated in a male donor with ankylosing spondylitis or in good health (not recorded which). This receptor carries the CDR3 CASSYTGNTEAFF. The nucleotides are TGTGCCAGCAGTTACACGGGGAACACTGAAGCTTTCTTT.